This T cell receptor beta chain was sequenced for a study of blood T cell repertoires in COVID-19. Whole-study context: COVID-19 samples collected from the United States, Italy and Spain covered acute and convalescent phases. The analysed material was cDNA or gDNA that came from T cells, B-cell-depleted T cells, or PBMCs.

The germline V gene encodes CDR1 LGHDT and CDR2 YNNKEL (reference sequence). The CDR3 runs 14 residues. V shed 1 base and J shed 4 bases, with 10 bases lying between them. The method was immunoSEQ multiplex PCR; TCRdb's version includes in-frame clones alone and lacks a portion of them. The profile covers just over 150,000 clones, with roughly 80% appearing a single time and 7% taken by the ten largest. V usage is TRBV3-1 (or the pseudogene TRBV3-2) and J usage is TRBJ1-2, with D perhaps TRBD1 (5 bases). The source material was peripheral blood. The clonotype originates from a middle-aged woman with COVID-19, enrolled during active disease. The DNA of the CDR3 is TGTGCCAGCAGCCAAGCCCCCCAGGGCTATGGCTACACCTTC. It specifies CASSQAPQGYGYTF.